In this sample, the clone carrying this T cell receptor (beta chain) turned up many times. Antigen unknown. This sample is part of a study of early T cells in non-severe SARS-CoV-2 infection. General study findings and limits: VDJdb matching favored anti-spike CD8 responses, missing private and CD4 specificities.

V shed 0 bases and J 3 bases; nucleotides not matched to a gene: 3. Germline CDR1 is SGHTA and CDR2 is FQGNSA. The length of the CDR3 is 16 residues. From the 5' RACE reads, TCRdb called clonotypes with MiXCR, one entry per CDR3 protein. The data show roughly 30,000 distinct CDR3 sequences, about 6% seen once. Sequenced sample: whole blood. This sequence originates from an adult who was a healthcare worker with PCR-confirmed SARS-CoV-2 infection or an uninfected control (not recorded which). The chain recombines TRBV7-2 with TRBJ2-7; 12 bases map to TRBD2. As DNA, the CDR3 is TGTGCCAGCAGCTTAGCAGGGACTAGCGGGCTCTACGAGCAGTACTTC. This translates into CASSLAGTSGLYEQYF.